What follows are 19 T cell receptor beta chains derived from one specimen sequenced in a study of T-cell reconstitution after alpha-beta-depleted transplantation in children. Unique molecular identifiers were used to barcode this TCRbeta library. TCRdb re-called the PCR reads with MiXCR, one entry per CDR3 protein. The sample comprises fewer than 550,000 distinct CDR3 sequences, 10% to 12% of which are singletons, and approximately 15% rests with the top ten. The starting material was PBMCs, mostly from graft donor cells, obtained 180 days after TCRalphabeta/CD19-depleted stem cell transplant. These receptors were taken from a female patient aged 2 to 10 who had a stem cell transplant for aplastic anemia, so the T cells may come from the graft donor.

This clonotype turned up a few times. The chain links TRBV19 to TRBJ2-7, with no clear D. CDR1 is LNHDA and CDR2 is SQIVND in the germline V gene (reference sequence). This CDR3 is 14 amino acids long. Trimming took 5 bases from V and 2 from J, leaving 13 bases between them. The CDR3 DNA follows: TGTGCCAGTAGTCTTCAGGCCAAAACCTACGAGCAGTACTTC. It codes for CASSLQAKTYEQYF.

This clonotype was observed at least ten times. The V gene is TRBV5-1, the J gene TRBJ2-3; 13 positions match TRBD2. The CDR3 runs 17 residues. The ends lost 4 bases at V and 0 bases at J; junction bases unmatched: 5. CDR1 is SGHRS and CDR2 is YFSETQ in the germline V gene. This CDR3 is CASSTGTSGASTDTQYF. The CDR3 DNA sequence: TGCGCCAGCAGCACCGGGACTAGCGGGGCTAGCACAGATACGCAGTATTTT.

This clonotype was detected many times. The rearrangement uses TRBV29-1 and TRBJ2-1, with 10 bases aligning to TRBD2. This CDR3 spans 13 amino acids. Per germline, CDR1 SQVTM and CDR2 ANQGSEA. Trimming took 7 bases from V and 5 from J; bases not matched to a gene: 5. CDR3 protein: CSAGGTSDNEQFF. The CDR3 nucleotides read TGCAGCGCCGGAGGGACTAGCGACAATGAGCAGTTCTTC.

V usage is TRBV5-1 and J usage is TRBJ2-1; 10 bases fit TRBD2. The germline gives CDR1 SGHRS, CDR2 YFSETQ. The V and J ends lost 2 bases and 8 bases, in that order; junction bases with no gene match: 7. The CDR3 has 15 amino acids. CDR3 nucleotides: TGCGCCAGCAGCTTCCAGCGGGAGGGCCACGATGAGCAGTTCTTC. Its translation: CASSFQREGHDEQFF.

This clonotype has just a few counts. V gene TRBV20-1 combines with J gene TRBJ2-4, with no clear D. The CDR3 covers 13 residues. V was clipped by 7 bases and J by 4 bases, with 14 bases between them. Germline assignment: CDR1 DFQATT and CDR2 SNEGSKA (reference sequence). The DNA for the CDR3 is TGCAGTGGCCGTGGGTGGGGTAAAAACATTCAGTACTTC. Translation: CSGRGWGKNIQYF.

In this sample, this clonotype turned up a few times. The rearrangement uses TRBV27 and TRBJ1-2; the D gene is possibly TRBD1 (5 bases). V lost 5 bases and J 6 bases, leaving 10 bases between the germline ends. Germline values: CDR1 MNHEY, CDR2 SMNVEV (reference sequence). This CDR3 is built from 12 residues. This chain's CDR3 is CASSPGGDGYTF. The CDR3, as DNA: TGTGCCAGCAGTCCCGGGGGAGATGGCTACACCTTC.

This clonotype showed up just a few times. This chain connects TRBV7-3 to TRBJ2-3, with 12 bases lining up with TRBD1. CDR1 is SGHTA and CDR2 is FQGTGA in the germline V gene. V was clipped by 5 bases and J by 5 bases; unmatched bases: 5. CDR3 length equals 15 residues. CDR3 DNA: TGTGCCAGCAGCATGGGACAGGGGGCTCTAGATACGCAGTATTTT. This sequence encodes CASSMGQGALDTQYF.

This clonotype was seen only a few times. In nucleotides, the CDR3 is TGTGCCAGCAGCTTGGCGTGGGGGACTAGCGGGAGAGAGACCCAGTACTTC. Amino acid sequence: CASSLAWGTSGRETQYF. The V call is TRBV5-6, the J call TRBJ2-5; 14 bases align to TRBD2. This CDR3 contains 17 residues. With V trimmed by 0 bases and J by 4 bases, 5 bases remained unmatched. Germline V gene lookup returns CDR1 SGHDT and CDR2 YYEEEE.

Only a few counts were recorded for this clonotype. V and J are TRBV20-1 and TRBJ1-2; 7 positions match TRBD1. V dropped 1 base and J dropped 0; count of bases not matched to a gene: 5. CDR1 DFQATT and CDR2 SNEGSKA come from the germline V gene (reference sequence). The CDR3 consists of 15 residues. The CDR3: CSARGTGEPNYGYTF. The CDR3 nucleotides are TGCAGTGCTAGAGGAACAGGGGAACCTAACTATGGCTACACCTTC.

This clonotype turned up a few times. The chain links TRBV6-1 to TRBJ1-1; unclear D gene. Deletions cut 2 bases from V and 0 bases from J, with 13 bases between. CDR1 is MNHNS and CDR2 is SASEGT in the germline V gene. The CDR3 contains 16 residues. The CDR3 DNA sequence: TGTGCCAGCAGTGAAATATATTGGGTCATGAACACTGAAGCTTTCTTT. This encodes CASSEIYWVMNTEAFF.

This clonotype was observed a handful of times. V usage is TRBV11-2 and J usage is TRBJ1-5, with 10 bases identical to TRBD1. The CDR3 has 16 residues. The ends lost 4 bases at V and 1 base at J; junction bases unmatched: 4. Germline V gene lookup returns CDR1 SGHAT and CDR2 FQNNGV. CDR3 nucleotides: TGTGCCAGCAGCTCGGGGACAGGGGAGAGCAATCAGCCCCAGCATTTT. Translating it yields CASSSGTGESNQPQHF.

This clonotype has only a few counts. The gene calls are TRBV12-3 or TRBV12-4 and TRBJ2-1; 8 bases are a match to TRBD2. CDR3 length: 15 amino acids. After removal of 8 bases from V and 4 bases from J, the junction contained 10 bases not matched to a gene. The CDR3 bases are TGTGCCAGCGACACCGGGACTAGTGGTTACAATGAGCAGTTCTTC. Its protein product is CASDTGTSGYNEQFF.

In this sample, this clonotype turned up a few times. The CDR3 region has the DNA TGTGCCAGCAGCGGTATTAGCGGGAGCAGCTACGAGCAGTACGTC. This codes for CASSGISGSSYEQYV. The chain carries TRBV7-6 and TRBJ2-7; TRBD2 matches 9 bases. V lost 5 bases and J lost 3; bases outside the gene matches: 8. The V gene's germline CDR1 is SGHVS and CDR2 FNYEAQ. The CDR3 is made up of 15 amino acids.

This clonotype was counted ten times or more. The CDR3 bases are TGTGCCAGCCTGGACAGGGCGAACACCGGGGAGCTGTTTTTT. Translating it yields CASLDRANTGELFF. The gene calls are TRBV3-1 and TRBJ2-2; 8 positions agree with TRBD1. After removal of 8 bases from V and 0 bases from J, the junction contained 2 bases not matched to a gene. The germline gives CDR1 LGHDT, CDR2 YNNKEL (reference sequence). There are 14 residues in the CDR3. The full variable domain, with the rest looked up from reference TRBV3-1 and TRBJ2-2, is DTAVSQTPKYLVTQMGNDKSIKCEQNLGHDTMYWYKQDSKKFLKIMFSYNNKELIINETVPNRFSPKSPDKAHLNLHINSLELGDSAVYFCASLDRANTGELFFGEGSRLTVL.

The chain carries TRBV7-6 and TRBJ2-7; D possibly corresponds to TRBD2 (5 bases). CDR1 and CDR2 from the germline V gene are SGHVS and FNYEAQ. V lost 1 base and J 2 bases, leaving 12 bases between the germline ends. The CDR3 covers 15 residues. CDR3 amino acids: CASSLVVDGTYEQYF. The CDR3 DNA sequence: TGTGCCAGCAGCTTAGTGGTGGACGGGACCTACGAGCAGTACTTC.

The chain is built from TRBV6-1 and TRBJ1-1, with D perhaps TRBD1 (5 bases). The CDR3 covers 13 residues. CDR1 is MNHNS and CDR2 is SASEGT in the germline V gene. V gave up 4 bases and J gave up 4 bases, with 10 bases separating them. CDR3 coding DNA: TGTGCCAGCAGTGGTGACAGCTTCACTGAAGCTTTCTTT. This sequence encodes CASSGDSFTEAFF.

The sample holds a few counts of this clonotype. The genes are TRBV4-3 and TRBJ2-7, with 7 bases fitting TRBD1. V gave up 0 bases and J gave up 3 bases; unmatched junction bases: 8. In germline, CDR1 is LGHNA, CDR2 YSLEER. The CDR3 sequence is 16 residues long. For the CDR3, the DNA is TGCGCCAGCAGCCAAGATTGGGGACAGAGCCTCTACGAGCAGTACTTC. This gives the protein CASSQDWGQSLYEQYF.

The sample holds a few counts of this clonotype. The CDR3 nucleotides read TGTGCCAGCAGTTTGATGCCAGTCGGAGGGGCTAGCACAGATACGCAGTATTTT. It yields the protein CASSLMPVGGASTDTQYF. The chain is built from TRBV12-3 or TRBV12-4 and TRBJ2-3; D possibly corresponds to TRBD2 (6 bases). CDR3 size: 18 residues. V lost 3 bases and J 0 bases, leaving 19 bases between the germline ends.

This chain joins TRBV5-1 and TRBJ1-2, with D unresolved. Germline assignment: CDR1 SGHRS and CDR2 YFSETQ. V dropped 2 bases and J dropped 9 bases, with 8 bases sitting between them. The CDR3 has 11 residues. The CDR3 region is CASSFGRSYTF. Written as DNA, the CDR3 is TGCGCCAGCAGCTTCGGACGAAGCTACACCTTC.